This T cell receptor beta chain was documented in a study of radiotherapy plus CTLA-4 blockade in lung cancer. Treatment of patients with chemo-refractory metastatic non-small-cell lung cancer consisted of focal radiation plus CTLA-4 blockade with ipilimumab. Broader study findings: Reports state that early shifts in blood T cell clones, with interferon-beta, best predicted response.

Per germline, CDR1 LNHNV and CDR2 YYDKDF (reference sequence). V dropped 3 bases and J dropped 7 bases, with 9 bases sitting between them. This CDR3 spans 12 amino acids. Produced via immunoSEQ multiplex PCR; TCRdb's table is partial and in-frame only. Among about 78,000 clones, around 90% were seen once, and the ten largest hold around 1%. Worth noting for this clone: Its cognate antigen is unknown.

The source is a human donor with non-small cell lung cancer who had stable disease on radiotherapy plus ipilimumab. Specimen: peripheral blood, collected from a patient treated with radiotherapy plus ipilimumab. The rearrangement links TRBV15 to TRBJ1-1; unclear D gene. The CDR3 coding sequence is TGTGCCACCAGCAGGGGCTATCATGAAGCTTTCTTT. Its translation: CATSRGYHEAFF.